This TCR beta chain emerged from a study of T cells after yellow fever vaccination. TCRdb independently ran MiXCR on the 5' RACE reads; one entry per CDR3 protein. This table has roughly 100,000 distinct CDR3 sequences, about 8.4% appearing once. Study results and caveats: The study re-detected most primary-vaccination clones after the booster (under 97% CD4, roughly 90% CD8). It was a weaker secondary response, yet one that peaked faster, at day 5 versus 15.

The CDR3 runs to 13 residues. V was clipped by 4 bases and J by 5 bases, with 10 bases between them. Germline V gene data show CDR1 as SGHNT and CDR2 as YYREEE (reference sequence). The clonotype comes from a man between 18 and 29 years old who received the YFV17D yellow fever vaccine. The chain is built from TRBV5-4 and TRBJ2-1; tentative D call: TRBD1 (6 bases). The sample was CD8+ T cells not binding an NS4B(214-222) dextramer, sorted from PBMCs, taken roughly 15 days after the first yellow fever vaccination. The CDR3 DNA reads as TGTGCCAGCAGCGGGGACAACCACAATGAGCAGTTCTTC. This sequence encodes CASSGDNHNEQFF.